These 21 T cell receptor beta chains share one sample of origin, sequenced in a study of cytomegalovirus exposure and HLA in healthy donors. The PCR contained 60 Vbeta and 13 Jbeta primers. The data were produced by immunoSEQ multiplex PCR, yet TCRdb's version contains in-frame clones alone and is incomplete. This table holds some 140,000 clones, 70% to 85% found once. Specimen: PBMCs. The receptor set was obtained from a woman aged 45 to 65 in good health and CMV-seropositive.

The chain couples TRBV5-1 to TRBJ1-2; 7 nucleotides line up with TRBD1. Germline V gives CDR1 SGHRS, CDR2 YFSETQ. Trimming at V came to 3 bases and at J to 5 bases, leaving 7 bases not matched to a gene. This CDR3 spans 14 amino acids. CDR3 in DNA: TGCGCCAGCAGCTCTGACAGGGAATGGTATGGCTACACCTTC. Protein: CASSSDREWYGYTF.

The chain couples TRBV4-2 to TRBJ2-7; 11 bases line up with TRBD1. The length of the CDR3 is 16 residues. The V and J ends lost 1 base and 3 bases, in that order; junction bases with no gene match: 5. Per germline, CDR1 LGHNA and CDR2 YNFKEQ. CDR3 amino acids: CASSQGGQGESYEQYF. CDR3 nucleotides: TGTGCCAGCAGCCAAGGGGGACAGGGGGAAAGCTACGAGCAGTACTTC.

The chain links TRBV6-1 to TRBJ1-2; D gene unclear. The CDR3 covers 13 residues. Germline CDR1 and CDR2: MNHNS and SASEGT. Deletions cut 1 base from V and 4 bases from J, with 7 bases between. The DNA of the CDR3 is TGTGCCAGCAGTGAAGGCCTACTCTATGGCTACACCTTC. Its protein is CASSEGLLYGYTF.

This clone has ten or more counts. V and J are TRBV7-2 and TRBJ2-7, with D perhaps matching TRBD2 (6 bases). CDR3 length: 15 amino acids. The germline V and J ends were trimmed by 1 base and 0 bases, with 10 bases remaining between them. Germline CDR1 is SGHTA and CDR2 is FQGNSA. In DNA, the CDR3 is TGTGCCAGCAGCTTAGGCGGGGTGAGCTCCTACGAGCAGTACTTC. Protein sequence: CASSLGGVSSYEQYF.

The gene calls are TRBV29-1 and TRBJ1-1, with TRBD1 as a possible D gene (5 bases). Germline V CDR1 and CDR2: SQVTM, ANQGSEA. V gave up 2 bases and J gave up 1 base, with 8 bases separating them. This CDR3 spans 13 amino acids. The CDR3 nucleotides are TGCAGCGTTGAAATTCAGGGGAACACTGAAGCTTTCTTT. Its protein product is CSVEIQGNTEAFF.

This clone has more than one count but fewer than ten. The rearrangement joins TRBV4-2 to TRBJ1-4, with a possible D match to TRBD1 (5 bases). CDR1 and CDR2 from the germline V gene are LGHNA and YNFKEQ. The V gene lost 4 bases and the J gene lost 3 bases, with 12 bases spanning the gap. This CDR3 spans 15 amino acids. The CDR3 reads CASSRTPGANEKLFF. The CDR3 nucleotides are TGTGCCAGCAGCCGGACACCGGGGGCTAATGAAAAACTGTTTTTT.

The CDR3 here is CASSRTGTLDYEQYF. The DNA for the CDR3 is TGTGCCAGCAGCAGGACCGGGACACTGGACTACGAGCAGTACTTC. The V gene is TRBV9, the J gene TRBJ2-7, with a tentative D call TRBD1 (6 bases). The CDR3 contains 15 residues. Per the germline V gene, CDR1 is SGDLS and CDR2 is YYNGEE. With 4 bases removed from V and 3 bases from J, the gap between germline ends came to 17 bases.

This rearrangement joins TRBV19 to TRBJ2-5; 8 nucleotides align to TRBD1. Germline loops: CDR1 LNHDA, CDR2 SQIVND (reference sequence). The J segment lost 2 bases and the V segment lost 6 bases, leaving 2 bases of the junction unmatched. This CDR3 spans 13 amino acids. CDR3 loop: CASRRDRQETQYF. The CDR3 DNA sequence: TGTGCCAGTAGGAGGGACAGGCAAGAGACCCAGTACTTC. Based on the CDR3 plus reference TRBV19 and TRBJ2-5, the full variable domain is DGGITQSPKYLFRKEGQNVTLSCEQNLNHDAMYWYRQDPGQGLRLIYYSQIVNDFQKGDIAEGYSVSREKKESFPLTVTSAQKNPTAFYLCASRRDRQETQYFGPGTRLLVL.

This clone was seen only once. The chain joins TRBV5-6 to TRBJ1-2; D is unresolved. With 2 bases removed from V and 0 bases from J, the gap between germline ends came to 11 bases. Germline lookup yields CDR1 SGHDT and CDR2 YYEEEE. CDR3 length: 15 residues. The CDR3 region has the DNA TGTGCCAGCAGCTTCCTTTCCTATGCTAACTATGGCTACACCTTC. It is translated as CASSFLSYANYGYTF.

The V call is TRBV7-2, the J call TRBJ1-6; a weak D match, TRBD1 (6 bases). Trimming removed 1 base from V and 7 bases from J, with 11 bases in between. The CDR3 has 15 residues. From germline, CDR1 is SGHTA and CDR2 FQGNSA. CDR3 coding DNA: TGTGCCAGCAGCTTAGGGCCGACAGGCAATTCACCCCTCCACTTT. It encodes CASSLGPTGNSPLHF.

This chain links TRBV10-1 with TRBJ2-1, with D tentatively TRBD1 (6 bases). CDR1 and CDR2 (germline): WNHNN, SYGVQD (reference sequence). The CDR3 runs to 19 residues. V lost 4 bases and J lost 4, with 26 bases in between. CDR3 nucleotide sequence: TGCGCCAGCAGTGGACCGAAACCGGGACAACAAAAAGGGTACAATGAGCAGTTCTTC. It yields the protein CASSGPKPGQQKGYNEQFF.

V is TRBV4-1 and J is TRBJ1-4, with D unresolved. V dropped 4 bases and J dropped 0 bases, with 9 bases sitting between them. There are 15 residues in the CDR3. The V gene's germline CDR1 is MGHRA and CDR2 YSYEKL. The CDR3 bases are TGCGCCAGCAGCCTTCAGGTTGCAACTAATGAAAAACTGTTTTTT. This gives the protein CASSLQVATNEKLFF.

The J gene is TRBJ2-5, the V gene TRBV5-1, with TRBD2 matching 8 bases. Germline CDR1 SGHRS, CDR2 YFSETQ. J lost 5 bases, V lost 0 bases, and 6 bases had no gene match. The CDR3 consists of 15 residues. The CDR3, as DNA: TGCGCCAGCAGCTTGGAGGCGGGGGGATGGGAGACCCAGTACTTC. Translating gives CASSLEAGGWETQYF.

The genes are TRBV5-4 and TRBJ1-2; D gene uncertain. Germline CDR1 is SGHNT and CDR2 is YYREEE (reference sequence). This CDR3 is 15 amino acids long. V gave up 0 bases and J gave up 1 base, with 10 bases separating them. CDR3 amino acids: CASSLVMVGNYGYTF. The CDR3 bases are TGTGCCAGCAGCTTGGTTATGGTCGGTAACTATGGCTACACCTTC.

V is TRBV6-5 and J is TRBJ1-2; D might be TRBD1 (5 bases). Germline CDR1 reads MNHEY; CDR2 reads SVGAGI. The CDR3 consists of 11 residues. The V and J ends lost 7 bases and 8 bases respectively, with 11 bases between them. The CDR3 DNA is TGTGCCAGCACCTTCGGGGGGGGCTACACCTTC. Amino acids: CASTFGGGYTF.

The V gene is TRBV18, the J gene TRBJ2-2, with 11 bases lining up with TRBD2. The junction had 7 bases not matched to a gene; V was cut back by 0 bases and J by 4 bases. Germline CDR1 and CDR2: KGHSH and LQKENI. This CDR3 is built from 18 residues. This CDR3 is CASSPPVAGGPRTGELFF. In DNA, the CDR3 is TGTGCCAGCTCACCACCGGTAGCGGGGGGGCCGCGCACCGGGGAGCTGTTTTTT.

The chain links TRBV5-6 to TRBJ2-5; perhaps TRBD1 as D (6 bases). This CDR3 spans 12 amino acids. V dropped 10 bases and J dropped 5 bases, with 15 bases sitting between them. CDR1 and CDR2 from the germline V gene are SGHDT and YYEEEE. This CDR3 is CACRRQDETQYF. The CDR3 DNA reads TGTGCCTGCCGAAGACAGGATGAGACCCAGTACTTC. Complete variable domain (other parts from reference TRBV5-6 and TRBJ2-5): DAGVTQSPTHLIKTRGQQVTLRCSPKSGHDTVSWYQQALGQGPQFIFQYYEEEERQRGNFPDRFSGHQFPNYSSELNVNALLLGDSALYLCACRRQDETQYFGPGTRLLVL.

The sample holds a few counts of this clone. V usage is TRBV7-3 and J usage is TRBJ2-2, with unresolved D. The germline V gene has CDR1 SGHTA and CDR2 FQGTGA. V was shortened by 2 bases and J by 5 bases, with 6 bases between the two germline ends. CDR3 length: 13 residues. The CDR3 sequence: CASSLARTGELFF. The CDR3 DNA follows: TGTGCCAGCAGCTTAGCTAGGACCGGGGAGCTGTTTTTT.

In DNA form, the CDR3 reads TGTGCCAGTAGTATGAGGGTTCCGGGACATCCAGACTATGGCTACACCTTC. Protein: CASSMRVPGHPDYGYTF. The rearrangement joins TRBV19 to TRBJ1-2, with D possibly TRBD1 on 6 matching bases. Trimming took 3 bases from V and 3 from J, leaving 20 bases between them. The CDR3 runs 17 residues. Germline CDR1 is LNHDA and CDR2 is SQIVND (reference sequence).

There are a few counts of this clone. The chain couples TRBV15 to TRBJ2-3; D is possibly TRBD2 (5 bases). CDR3 length: 16 residues. Deletions cut 5 bases from V and 1 base from J, with 16 bases between. Germline V gene sequence: CDR1 LNHNV, CDR2 YYDKDF (reference sequence). This CDR3 is CATSPRMGSGTDTQYF. The CDR3 bases are TGTGCCACCAGCCCGCGAATGGGGAGCGGCACAGATACGCAGTATTTT.

The CDR3 DNA follows: TGCGCCAGCAGCACCCAACAGGGTCCTAATGAAAAACTGTTTTTT. It encodes CASSTQQGPNEKLFF. V usage is TRBV5-1 and J usage is TRBJ1-4; D is perhaps TRBD1 (6 bases). The CDR3 spans 15 residues. Germline lookup yields CDR1 SGHRS and CDR2 YFSETQ. Trimming pared 4 bases from V and 3 bases from J, leaving 13 bases between.